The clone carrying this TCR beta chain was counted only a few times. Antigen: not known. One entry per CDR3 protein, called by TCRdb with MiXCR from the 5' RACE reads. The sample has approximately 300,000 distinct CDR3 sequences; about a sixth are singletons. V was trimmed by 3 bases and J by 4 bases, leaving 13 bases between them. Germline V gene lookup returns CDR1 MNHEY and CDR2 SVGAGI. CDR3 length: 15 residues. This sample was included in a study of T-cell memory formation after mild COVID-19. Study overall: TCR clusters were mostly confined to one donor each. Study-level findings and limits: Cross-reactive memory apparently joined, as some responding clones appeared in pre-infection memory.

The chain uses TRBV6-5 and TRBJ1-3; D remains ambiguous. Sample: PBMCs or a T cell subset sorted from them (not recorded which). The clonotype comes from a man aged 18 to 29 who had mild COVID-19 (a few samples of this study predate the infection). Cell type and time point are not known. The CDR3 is CASSYSVSVGNTIYF. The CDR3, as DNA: TGTGCCAGCAGTTATTCAGTCTCTGTGGGAAACACCATATATTTT.